These 18 T cell receptor beta chains were sequenced from one sample in a study of early T cells in non-severe SARS-CoV-2 infection. TCRdb analysed the 5' RACE reads with MiXCR anew, one entry per CDR3 protein. The sample carries tens of thousands of distinct CDR3 sequences, approximately 10% recorded once. The sample consisted of whole blood. The receptors derive from an adult who was a healthcare worker with PCR-confirmed SARS-CoV-2 infection or an uninfected control (not recorded which).

This sequence joins TRBV11-1 and TRBJ2-3, with D possibly matching TRBD1 (5 bases). Trimming removed 6 bases at V and 0 bases at J, with 7 bases between. Germline-derived CDR1 and CDR2 are SGHAT and FQDESV (reference sequence). The CDR3 totals 13 residues. The CDR3 loop is CASRRTSTDTQYF. The DNA for the CDR3 is TGTGCCAGCAGGCGGACAAGCACAGATACGCAGTATTTT.

V usage is TRBV4-1 and J usage is TRBJ2-1; a possible D gene is TRBD2 (5 bases). V was cut by 4 bases and J by 2 bases, with 9 bases left in between. Germline loops: CDR1 MGHRA, CDR2 YSYEKL. This CDR3 region has 14 residues. The CDR3 DNA sequence: TGCGCCAGCAGCCTTCCCGGGGCCTACAATGAGCAGTTCTTC. Translation gives CASSLPGAYNEQFF.

This clonotype was seen many times. The chain carries TRBV5-1 and TRBJ2-1; D perhaps matches TRBD2 (6 bases). Trimming removed 1 base at V and 3 bases at J, with 11 bases between. Germline V gene lookup returns CDR1 SGHRS and CDR2 YFSETQ. CDR3 length: 15 residues. The CDR3 DNA sequence: TGCGCCAGCAGCTTGTGGTGGGAGGACTACAATGAGCAGTTCTTC. Its protein is CASSLWWEDYNEQFF. Drawing the rest from reference TRBV5-1 and TRBJ2-1, the complete variable domain is KAGVTQTPRYLIKTRGQQVTLSCSPISGHRSVSWYQQTPGQGLQFLFEYFSETQRNKGNFPGRFSGRQFSNSRSEMNVSTLELGDSALYLCASSLWWEDYNEQFFGPGTRLTVL.

This clonotype was found many times. The chain joins TRBV4-3 to TRBJ2-3, with TRBD2 matching over 7 bases. Germline values: CDR1 LGHNA, CDR2 YSLEER. The V segment lost 1 base and the J segment 4 bases; nucleotides outside the gene matches: 8. This CDR3 region has 16 residues. CDR3 amino acids: CASSQVTSGMADTQYF. The CDR3 nucleotides are TGCGCCAGCAGCCAAGTCACCAGCGGGATGGCAGATACGCAGTATTTT.

This clonotype showed up just a few times. V usage is TRBV4-2 and J usage is TRBJ2-7; D remains ambiguous. The V and J ends lost 0 bases and 3 bases respectively, with 9 bases between them. Germline assignment: CDR1 LGHNA and CDR2 YNFKEQ. The CDR3 length is 14 residues. CDR3 protein: CASSQDKLSYEQYF. For the CDR3, the DNA is TGTGCCAGCAGCCAAGATAAGCTCAGCTACGAGCAGTACTTC.

This clonotype was recorded many times. The chain has TRBV15 and TRBJ1-2; D remains ambiguous. The CDR3 extends over 15 amino acids. Germline V CDR1 and CDR2: LNHNV, YYDKDF (reference sequence). V was cut by 0 bases and J by 7 bases, with 15 bases left in between. CDR3 DNA sequence: TGTGCCACCAGCAGAGATAGAGGGAGTCGAGCTGGCTACACCTTC. It codes for CATSRDRGSRAGYTF.

By share, this clonotype counts as medium-sized. The chain links TRBV6-2 or TRBV6-3 to TRBJ2-7, with 12 bases that match TRBD2. CDR1 is MNHEY and CDR2 is SVGEGT in the germline V gene. The CDR3 is made up of 15 amino acids. V lost 5 bases, J lost 5 bases, and 7 bases stayed unmatched. The CDR3: CASSPRLAGADEQYF. The CDR3 nucleotides read TGTGCCAGCAGTCCCCGACTAGCGGGAGCAGACGAGCAGTACTTC.

This chain joins TRBV7-2 and TRBJ2-7, with 9 bases that match TRBD2. The CDR3 has 13 residues. Germline V lookup: CDR1 SGHTA, CDR2 FQGNSA. V trimming: 6 bases; J trimming: 2 bases; junction bases outside the gene matches: 2. The CDR3 spells CASSSSGAYEQYF. As DNA, the CDR3 is TGTGCCAGCAGTTCTAGCGGGGCCTACGAGCAGTACTTC.

Ten or more counts support this clonotype. V and J are TRBV7-9 and TRBJ2-7; TRBD1 aligns across 10 bases. The CDR3 is 14 residues long. The V gene end was trimmed by 3 bases and the J gene end by 3 bases; junction bases not matched to a gene: 2. Germline CDR1 is SEHNR and CDR2 is FQNEAQ (reference sequence). This chain's CDR3 is CASSLWTGGYEQYF. CDR3 coding DNA: TGTGCCAGCAGCTTGTGGACAGGGGGCTACGAGCAGTACTTC.

This clonotype was recorded many times. CDR3 coding DNA: TGTGCCAGCAGTTACGGCGGGGACACAGATACGCAGTATTTT. Amino acids: CASSYGGDTDTQYF. The V call is TRBV6-2 or TRBV6-3, the J call TRBJ2-3; TRBD2 might be the D (6 bases). There are 14 residues in the CDR3. Germline V CDR1 and CDR2: MNHEY, SVGEGT. The germline V and J ends were trimmed by 2 bases and 2 bases, with 8 bases remaining between them.

The rearrangement uses TRBV2 and TRBJ1-2; no definite D call. Germline CDR1 reads SNHLY; CDR2 reads FYNNEI. V was pared by 1 base and J by 8 bases, with 17 bases between. The CDR3 is 15 residues long. Here the CDR3 DNA reads TGTGCCAGCAGTGAAGTCGAGACCTCAGGCAAGGGCTACACCTTC. It is translated as CASSEVETSGKGYTF.

This clonotype was recorded at least ten times. The J gene is TRBJ2-1, the V gene TRBV9; TRBD2 aligns across 7 bases. The CDR3 sequence is 16 residues long. Germline V lookup: CDR1 SGDLS, CDR2 YYNGEE. V lost 0 bases, J lost 2 bases, and 5 bases stayed unmatched. The CDR3 DNA reads TGTGCCAGCAGCGTAGCGGCGGGAGATCCCTACAATGAGCAGTTCTTC. This gives the protein CASSVAAGDPYNEQFF.

The chain uses TRBV7-2 and TRBJ2-1; no firm D call. Germline CDR1 is SGHTA and CDR2 is FQGNSA. V was pared by 6 bases and J by 0 bases, with 12 bases between. This CDR3 contains 15 residues. The CDR3 DNA follows: TGTGCCAGCAGTTGGCAACCCAGCTCCTACAATGAGCAGTTCTTC. Its translation is CASSWQPSSYNEQFF.

This clonotype was found many times. CDR3 sequence: CSATQGIREQFF. CDR3 sequence (DNA): TGCAGCGCTACACAGGGAATCCGGGAGCAGTTCTTC. J is TRBJ2-1 and V is TRBV29-1; perhaps TRBD1 as D (6 bases). Germline V gives CDR1 SQVTM, CDR2 ANQGSEA. V lost 7 bases to trimming and J lost 10 bases, with 17 bases between them. There are 12 residues in the CDR3.

This clonotype was seen many times. V and J are TRBV24-1 and TRBJ2-1; either TRBD1 or TRBD2 may fit D (5 bases each). The CDR3 is 11 residues long. V dropped 10 bases and J dropped 8 bases, with 11 bases sitting between them. Germline-derived CDR1 and CDR2 are KGHDR and SFDVKD. The CDR3 region is CATSGGDEQFF. The CDR3 DNA follows: TGTGCCACTTCTGGGGGAGATGAGCAGTTCTTC.

This clonotype was seen more than once but under ten times. This CDR3 reads CASSGQGTDTQYF. The CDR3 DNA reads as TGTGCCAGCAGCGGACAGGGAACAGATACGCAGTATTTT. This chain joins TRBV12-3 or TRBV12-4 and TRBJ2-3; TRBD1 aligns across 8 bases. The CDR3 has 13 amino acids. Trimming took 6 bases from V and 3 from J; bases not matched to a gene: 2.

This clonotype has more than one count but fewer than ten. The rearrangement uses TRBV28 and TRBJ2-7, with 10 bases that match TRBD2. Germline V gene sequence: CDR1 MDHEN, CDR2 SYDVKM. V was pared by 5 bases and J by 6 bases, with 22 bases of the junction left unmatched. This CDR3 has 19 residues. The DNA for the CDR3 is TGTGCCAGCAGTCCGGGCCGGACTAGCGGCTCCCCCCTTCGGGGCGAGCAGTACTTC. Translating it yields CASSPGRTSGSPLRGEQYF.

This clonotype was counted a few times. The CDR3 nucleotides read TGTGCCAGCAGCTTAAATAGCGGGGTTTACAATGAGCAGTTCTTC. It specifies CASSLNSGVYNEQFF. This chain links TRBV13 with TRBJ2-1, with 8 bases aligning to TRBD2. The junction had 4 bases not matched to a gene; V was cut back by 2 bases and J by 4 bases. CDR1 PRHDT and CDR2 FYEKMQ come from the germline V gene (reference sequence). The CDR3 is made up of 15 amino acids.